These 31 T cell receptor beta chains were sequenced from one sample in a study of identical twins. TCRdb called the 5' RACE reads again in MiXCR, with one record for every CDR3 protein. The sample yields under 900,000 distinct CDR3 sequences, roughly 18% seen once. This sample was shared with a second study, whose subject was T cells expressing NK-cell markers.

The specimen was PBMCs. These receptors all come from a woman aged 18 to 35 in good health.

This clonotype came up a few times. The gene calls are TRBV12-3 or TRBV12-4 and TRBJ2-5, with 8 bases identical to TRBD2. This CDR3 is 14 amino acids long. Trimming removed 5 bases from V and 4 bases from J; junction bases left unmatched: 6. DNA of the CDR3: TGTGCCAGCAGTACCGCGGGGGGCGGAGAGACCCAGTACTTC. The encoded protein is CASSTAGGGETQYF.

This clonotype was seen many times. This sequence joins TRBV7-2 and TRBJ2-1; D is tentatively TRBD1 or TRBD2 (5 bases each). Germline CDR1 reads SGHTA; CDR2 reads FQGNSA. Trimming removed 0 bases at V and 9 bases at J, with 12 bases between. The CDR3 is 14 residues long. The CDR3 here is CASSLASIGGEQFF. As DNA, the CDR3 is TGTGCCAGCAGCTTAGCGTCGATTGGGGGTGAGCAGTTCTTC.

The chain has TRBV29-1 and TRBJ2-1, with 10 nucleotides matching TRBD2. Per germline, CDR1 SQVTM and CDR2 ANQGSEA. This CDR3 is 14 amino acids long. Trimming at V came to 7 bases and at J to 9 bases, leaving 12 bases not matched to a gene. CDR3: CSALKAGGPSEQFF. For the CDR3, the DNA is TGCAGCGCTCTAAAAGCGGGAGGGCCCTCTGAGCAGTTCTTC.

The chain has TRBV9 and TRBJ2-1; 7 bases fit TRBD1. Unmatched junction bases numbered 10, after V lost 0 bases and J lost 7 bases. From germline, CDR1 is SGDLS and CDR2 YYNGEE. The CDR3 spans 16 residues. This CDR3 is CASSVEAGGVGNEQFF. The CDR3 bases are TGTGCCAGCAGCGTAGAGGCAGGGGGAGTTGGGAATGAGCAGTTCTTC.

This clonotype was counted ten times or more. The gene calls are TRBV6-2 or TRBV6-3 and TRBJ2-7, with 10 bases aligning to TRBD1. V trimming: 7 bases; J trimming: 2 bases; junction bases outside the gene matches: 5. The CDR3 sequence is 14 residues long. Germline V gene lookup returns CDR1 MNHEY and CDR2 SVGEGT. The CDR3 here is CASTPGQGPYEQYF. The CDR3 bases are TGTGCCAGCACGCCGGGACAGGGGCCCTACGAGCAGTACTTC.

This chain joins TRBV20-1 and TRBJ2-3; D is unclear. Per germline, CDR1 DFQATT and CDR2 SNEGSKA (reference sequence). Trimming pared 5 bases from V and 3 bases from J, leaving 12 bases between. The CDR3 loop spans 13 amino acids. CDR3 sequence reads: CSAPQTKTDTQYF. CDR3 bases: TGCAGTGCTCCACAAACCAAGACAGATACGCAGTATTTT.

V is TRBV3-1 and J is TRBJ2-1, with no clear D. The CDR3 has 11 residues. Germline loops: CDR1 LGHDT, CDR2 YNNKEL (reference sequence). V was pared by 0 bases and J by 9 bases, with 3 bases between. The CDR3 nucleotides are TGTGCCAGCAGCCAAGACGTTGAGCAGTTCTTC. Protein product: CASSQDVEQFF.

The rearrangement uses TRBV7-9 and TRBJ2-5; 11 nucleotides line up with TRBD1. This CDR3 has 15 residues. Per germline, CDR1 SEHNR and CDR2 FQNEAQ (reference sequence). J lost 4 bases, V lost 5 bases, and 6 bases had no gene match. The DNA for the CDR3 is TGTGCCAGCAGCCCGCTGGGACAGGGGGGAGAGACCCAGTACTTC. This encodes CASSPLGQGGETQYF.

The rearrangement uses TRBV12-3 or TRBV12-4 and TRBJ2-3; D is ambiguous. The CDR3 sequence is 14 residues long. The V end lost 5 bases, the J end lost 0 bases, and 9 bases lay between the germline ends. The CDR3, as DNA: TGTGCCAGCAGTAACTGGGCTAGCACAGATACGCAGTATTTT. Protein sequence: CASSNWASTDTQYF.

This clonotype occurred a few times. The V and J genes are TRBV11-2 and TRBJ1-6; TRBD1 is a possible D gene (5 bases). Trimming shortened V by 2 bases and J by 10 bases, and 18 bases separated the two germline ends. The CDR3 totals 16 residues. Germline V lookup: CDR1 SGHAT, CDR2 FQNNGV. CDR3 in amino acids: CASSLLGPRTGSPLHF. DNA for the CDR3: TGTGCCAGCAGCTTATTGGGACCCCGAACGGGATCACCCCTCCACTTT.

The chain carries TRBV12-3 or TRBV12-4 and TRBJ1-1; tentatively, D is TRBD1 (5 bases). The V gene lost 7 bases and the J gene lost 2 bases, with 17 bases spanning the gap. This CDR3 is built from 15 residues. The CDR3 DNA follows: TGTGCCAGCAAAATGGGGGGGGGAGCCAACACTGAAGCTTTCTTT. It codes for CASKMGGGANTEAFF.

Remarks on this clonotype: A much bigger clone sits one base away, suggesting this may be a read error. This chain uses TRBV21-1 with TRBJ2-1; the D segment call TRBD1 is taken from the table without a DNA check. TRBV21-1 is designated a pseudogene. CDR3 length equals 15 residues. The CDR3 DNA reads TGTGCCAGCAGCAAGGGACAGGTCCCGTACCATGAGCAGTTCTTC. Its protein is CASSKGQVPYHEQFF.

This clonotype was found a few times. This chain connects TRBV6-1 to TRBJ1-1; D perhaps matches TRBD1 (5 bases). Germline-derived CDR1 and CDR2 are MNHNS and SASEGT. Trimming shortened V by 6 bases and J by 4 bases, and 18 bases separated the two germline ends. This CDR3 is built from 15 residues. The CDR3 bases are TGTGCCAGCAGCCGTAAGGGGTATCGCGGCACTGAAGCTTTCTTT. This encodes CASSRKGYRGTEAFF.

The CDR3 spells CASTRGGSRQYQETQYF. The CDR3 DNA sequence: TGTGCCAGCACTAGGGGCGGGAGTCGCCAGTACCAAGAGACCCAGTACTTC. The genes are TRBV9 and TRBJ2-5, with 7 bases lining up with TRBD2. In germline, CDR1 is SGDLS, CDR2 YYNGEE. V dropped 6 bases and J dropped 0; count of bases not matched to a gene: 14. CDR3 length: 17 amino acids.

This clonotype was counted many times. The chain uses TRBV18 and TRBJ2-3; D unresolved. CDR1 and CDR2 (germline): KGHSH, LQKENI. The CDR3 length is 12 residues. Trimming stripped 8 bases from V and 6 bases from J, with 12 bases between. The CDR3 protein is CASSPGSDTQYF. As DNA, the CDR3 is TGTGCCAGCAGCCCGGGCTCCGATACGCAGTATTTT.

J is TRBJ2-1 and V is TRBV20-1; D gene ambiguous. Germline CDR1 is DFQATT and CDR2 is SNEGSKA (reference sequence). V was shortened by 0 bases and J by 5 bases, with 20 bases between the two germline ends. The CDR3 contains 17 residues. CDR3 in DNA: TGCAGTGCTAGAGATTCCCGAGCCTGGGCCAATAACAATGAGCAGTTCTTC. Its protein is CSARDSRAWANNNEQFF.

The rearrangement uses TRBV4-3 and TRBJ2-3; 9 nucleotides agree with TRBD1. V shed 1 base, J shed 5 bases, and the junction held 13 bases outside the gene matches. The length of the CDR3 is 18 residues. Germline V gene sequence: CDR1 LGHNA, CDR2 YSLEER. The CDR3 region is CASSQALQGARGVDTQYF. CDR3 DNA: TGCGCCAGCAGCCAAGCCTTACAGGGGGCACGGGGGGTAGATACGCAGTATTTT.

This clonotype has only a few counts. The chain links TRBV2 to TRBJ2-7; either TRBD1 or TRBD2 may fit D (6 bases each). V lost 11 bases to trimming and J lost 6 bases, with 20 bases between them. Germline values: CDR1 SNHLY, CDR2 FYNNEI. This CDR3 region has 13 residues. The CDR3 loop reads CACTGGGLGEQYF. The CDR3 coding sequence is TGTGCCTGCACCGGAGGGGGGCTTGGCGAGCAGTACTTC.

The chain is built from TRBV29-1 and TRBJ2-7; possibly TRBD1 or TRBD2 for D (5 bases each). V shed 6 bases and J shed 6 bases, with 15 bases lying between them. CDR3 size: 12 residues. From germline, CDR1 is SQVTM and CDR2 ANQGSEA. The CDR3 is CSVRDPFGEQYF. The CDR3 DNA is TGCAGCGTGAGGGACCCTTTTGGCGAGCAGTACTTC.

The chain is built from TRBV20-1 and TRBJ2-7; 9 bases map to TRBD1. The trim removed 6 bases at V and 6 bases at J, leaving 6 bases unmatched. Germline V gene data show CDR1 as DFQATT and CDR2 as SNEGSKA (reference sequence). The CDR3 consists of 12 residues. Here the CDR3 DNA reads TGCAGTGCGCCTTACAGGGGGCCCGAGCAGTACTTC. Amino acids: CSAPYRGPEQYF.

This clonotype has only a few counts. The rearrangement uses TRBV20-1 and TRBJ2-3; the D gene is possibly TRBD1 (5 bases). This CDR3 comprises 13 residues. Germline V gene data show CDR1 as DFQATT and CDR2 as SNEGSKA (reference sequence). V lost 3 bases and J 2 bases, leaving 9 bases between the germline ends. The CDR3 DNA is TGCAGTGCTAGGGACACATACACAGATACGCAGTATTTT. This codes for CSARDTYTDTQYF.

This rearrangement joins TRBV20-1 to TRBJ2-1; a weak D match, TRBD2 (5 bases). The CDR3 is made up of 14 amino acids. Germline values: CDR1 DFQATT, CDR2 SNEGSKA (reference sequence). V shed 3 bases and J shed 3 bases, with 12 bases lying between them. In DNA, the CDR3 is TGCAGTGCTAGCGAGGGAGTAAGCTACAATGAGCAGTTCTTC. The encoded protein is CSASEGVSYNEQFF.

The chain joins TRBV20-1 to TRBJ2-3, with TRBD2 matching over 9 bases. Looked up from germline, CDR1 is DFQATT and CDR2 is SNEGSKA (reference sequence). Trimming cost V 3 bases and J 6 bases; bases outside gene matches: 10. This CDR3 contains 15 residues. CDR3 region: CSASGGGARWDTQYF. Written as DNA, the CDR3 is TGCAGTGCTAGCGGCGGGGGGGCGAGGTGGGATACGCAGTATTTT.

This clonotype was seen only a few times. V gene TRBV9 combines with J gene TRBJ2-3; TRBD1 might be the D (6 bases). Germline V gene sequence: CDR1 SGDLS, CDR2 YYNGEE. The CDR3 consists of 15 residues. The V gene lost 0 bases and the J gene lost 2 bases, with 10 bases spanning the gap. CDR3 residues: CASSVAGVLTDTQYF. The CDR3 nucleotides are TGTGCCAGCAGCGTAGCAGGGGTGCTCACAGATACGCAGTATTTT.

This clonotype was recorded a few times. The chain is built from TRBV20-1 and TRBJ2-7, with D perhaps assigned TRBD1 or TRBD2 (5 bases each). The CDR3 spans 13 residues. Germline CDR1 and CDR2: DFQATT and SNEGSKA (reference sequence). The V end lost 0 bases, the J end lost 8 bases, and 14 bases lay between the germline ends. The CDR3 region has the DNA TGCAGTGCTAGAGATAGGGACGGCATTCAGCAGTACTTC. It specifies CSARDRDGIQQYF.

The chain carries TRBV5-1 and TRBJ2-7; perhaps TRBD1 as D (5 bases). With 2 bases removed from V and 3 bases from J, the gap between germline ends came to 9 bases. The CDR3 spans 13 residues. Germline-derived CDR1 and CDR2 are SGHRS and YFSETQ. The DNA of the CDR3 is TGCGCCAGCAGCTTCGGACACAACTACGAGCAGTACTTC. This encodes CASSFGHNYEQYF. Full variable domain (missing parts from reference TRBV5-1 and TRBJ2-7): KAGVTQTPRYLIKTRGQQVTLSCSPISGHRSVSWYQQTPGQGLQFLFEYFSETQRNKGNFPGRFSGRQFSNSRSEMNVSTLELGDSALYLCASSFGHNYEQYFGPGTRLTVT.

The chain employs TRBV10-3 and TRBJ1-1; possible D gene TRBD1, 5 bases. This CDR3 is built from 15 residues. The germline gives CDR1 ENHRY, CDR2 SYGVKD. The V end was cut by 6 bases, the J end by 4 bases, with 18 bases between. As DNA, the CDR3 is TGTGCCATCAGGGGCCCGGGGGATAGGAGCACTGAAGCTTTCTTT. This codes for CAIRGPGDRSTEAFF.

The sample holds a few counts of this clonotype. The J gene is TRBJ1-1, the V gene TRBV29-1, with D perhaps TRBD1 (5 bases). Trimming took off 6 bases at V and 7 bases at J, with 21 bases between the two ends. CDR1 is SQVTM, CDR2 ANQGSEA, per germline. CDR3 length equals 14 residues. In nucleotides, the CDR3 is TGCAGCGTGTTGAAGGTCCCCCCCGGGGGTGAAGCTTTCTTT. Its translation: CSVLKVPPGGEAFF.

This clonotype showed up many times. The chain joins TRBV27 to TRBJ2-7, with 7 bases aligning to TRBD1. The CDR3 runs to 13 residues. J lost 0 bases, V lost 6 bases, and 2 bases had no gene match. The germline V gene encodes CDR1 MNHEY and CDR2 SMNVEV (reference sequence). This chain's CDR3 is CASRRTGSYEQYF. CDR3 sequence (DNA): TGTGCCAGCAGGAGGACAGGCTCCTACGAGCAGTACTTC.

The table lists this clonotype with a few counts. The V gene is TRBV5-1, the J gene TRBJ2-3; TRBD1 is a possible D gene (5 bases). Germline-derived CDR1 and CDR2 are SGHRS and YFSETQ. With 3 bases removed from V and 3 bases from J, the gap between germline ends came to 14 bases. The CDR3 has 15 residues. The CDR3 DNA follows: TGCGCCAGCAGCTATGGGCAGGGTGTAACAGATACGCAGTATTTT. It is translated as CASSYGQGVTDTQYF.

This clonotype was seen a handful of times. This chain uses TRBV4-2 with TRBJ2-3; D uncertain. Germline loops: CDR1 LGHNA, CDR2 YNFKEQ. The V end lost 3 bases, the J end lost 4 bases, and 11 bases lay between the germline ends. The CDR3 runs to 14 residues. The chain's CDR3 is CASSQEVLADTQYF. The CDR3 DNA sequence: TGTGCCAGCAGCCAGGAAGTCCTAGCAGATACGCAGTATTTT.